Below are 8 T cell receptor beta chains sequenced from a single sample in a study of CD8+ T cells in alopecia areata. Extracted from the samples, RNA was reverse transcribed into cDNA to serve as the sequencing template. The table came from immunoSEQ multiplex PCR; TCRdb's copy has only in-frame clones and leaves some out. The sample holds some 110,000 clones, 30% to 40% seen once. Sample: CD4+ T cells sorted from blood. These receptors originate from a human donor with alopecia areata.

As concerns this clone: A junction end diverges from the germline sequence, so it may reflect a read error. The gene calls are TRBV7-7 and TRBJ2-1; the match to TRBD2 covers 8 bases. The germline gives CDR1 SSHAT, CDR2 FNYEAQ (reference sequence). CDR3 length equals 14 residues. DNA for the CDR3: TGTGCTAGCAGCTTAGCGGGAAGGGCCAATGAGCAGTTCTTC. It translates to CASSLAGRANEQFF. The full variable domain, with the rest looked up from reference TRBV7-7 and TRBJ2-1, is GAGVSQSPRYKVTKRGQDVTLRCDPISSHATLYWYQQALGQGPEFLTYFNYEAQPDKSGLPSDRFSAERPEGSISTLTIQRTEQRDSAMYRCASSLAGRANEQFFGPGTRLTVL.

This clone appeared a single time. The chain has TRBV29-1 and TRBJ1-2, with a weak D call TRBD1 (5 bases). This CDR3 is built from 13 residues. Germline V lookup: CDR1 SQVTM, CDR2 ANQGSEA. V gave up 1 base and J gave up 4 bases, with 10 bases separating them. CDR3 sequence (DNA): TGCAGCGTTGAAGGGGGCAGGCCCTATGGCTACACCTTC. Its translation is CSVEGGRPYGYTF.

The genes are TRBV29-1 and TRBJ1-1, with 7 bases identical to TRBD1. CDR3 length: 13 residues. The junction had 6 bases not matched to a gene; V was cut back by 7 bases and J by 1 base. Germline CDR1 and CDR2: SQVTM and ANQGSEA. DNA for the CDR3: TGCAGCGCCTGGGACAGCAAGAACACTGAAGCTTTCTTT. Translation: CSAWDSKNTEAFF.

This clone was recorded only once. This chain links TRBV4-3 with TRBJ2-4, with 9 positions matching TRBD1. The CDR3 runs 20 residues. CDR1 is LGHNA, CDR2 YSLEER, per germline. V shed 5 bases, J shed 0 bases, and the junction held 17 bases outside the gene matches. The CDR3 sequence is CASSALGTGSSPGAKNIQYF. In nucleotides, the CDR3 is TGCGCCAGCAGCGCCTTGGGGACAGGGTCCTCCCCCGGAGCCAAAAACATTCAGTACTTC.

This clone came up once. The J gene is TRBJ2-7, the V gene TRBV27; 7 bases are shared with TRBD1. V shed 5 bases and J 1 base; nucleotides not matched to a gene: 5. The CDR3 has 14 residues. CDR1 MNHEY and CDR2 SMNVEV come from the germline V gene (reference sequence). CDR3 nucleotides: TGTGCCAGCAGTACCTGGGACAGATCCTACGAGCAGTACTTC. This gives the protein CASSTWDRSYEQYF.

This clone showed up many times. V gene TRBV28 combines with J gene TRBJ2-7, with 11 bases that match TRBD2. The CDR3 covers 14 residues. The V and J ends lost 4 bases and 5 bases, in that order; junction bases with no gene match: 4. Germline CDR1 MDHEN, CDR2 SYDVKM. The CDR3: CASSSLAGANEQYF. In DNA form, the CDR3 reads TGTGCCAGCAGTTCACTAGCGGGAGCGAACGAGCAGTACTTC.

The CDR3 protein is CASSITALAMSRQFF. In DNA form, the CDR3 reads TGTGCCAGCAGCATTACAGCGTTAGCAATGAGTCGGCAGTTCTTC. The V call is TRBV7-2, the J call TRBJ2-1; D not resolved. The CDR3 length is 15 residues. With 5 bases removed from V and 12 bases from J, the gap between germline ends came to 23 bases. CDR1 is SGHTA, CDR2 FQGNSA, per germline. Filled out from reference TRBV7-2 and TRBJ2-1, the complete variable domain reads GAGVSQSPSNKVTEKGKDVELRCDPISGHTALYWYRQSLGQGLEFLIYFQGNSAPDKSGLPSDRFSAERTGGSVSTLTIQRTQQEDSAVYLCASSITALAMSRQFFGPGTRLTVL.

This clone has just a few counts. The chain joins TRBV4-1 to TRBJ2-5, with 12 bases fitting TRBD2. CDR3 length: 15 residues. Germline V lookup: CDR1 MGHRA, CDR2 YSYEKL. V trimming: 2 bases; J trimming: 4 bases; junction bases outside the gene matches: 2. Here the CDR3 reads CASSQMGLAGETQYF. The DNA of the CDR3 is TGCGCCAGCAGCCAAATGGGACTAGCGGGAGAGACCCAGTACTTC.